These 23 T cell receptor beta chains originate from one sample sequenced in a study of response to subunit inactivated influenza vaccine. TCRdb redid the calling of the RT-PCR reads with MiXCR, one entry per CDR3 protein. This table has 600,000 to 700,000 distinct CDR3 sequences, 14% appearing once. This material consisted of PBMCs from blood, taken roughly 2 weeks before vaccination. Receptor source: a man between 50 and 59 years old who received an inactivated influenza vaccine.

This clonotype has just a few counts. This chain's CDR3 is CSAGSGGAGSETQYF. CDR3 coding DNA: TGCAGTGCCGGAAGCGGGGGGGCCGGGTCGGAGACCCAGTACTTC. V gene TRBV20-1 combines with J gene TRBJ2-5; 10 bases match TRBD2. In germline, CDR1 is DFQATT, CDR2 SNEGSKA (reference sequence). The CDR3 is made up of 15 amino acids. V lost 6 bases, J lost 5 bases, and 12 bases stayed unmatched.

The table lists this clonotype with many counts. This rearrangement joins TRBV5-1 to TRBJ2-1; 8 positions agree with TRBD2. Germline V gene data show CDR1 as SGHRS and CDR2 as YFSETQ. With 5 bases clipped from V and 0 bases from J, the junction kept 4 bases outside the gene matches. This CDR3 spans 15 amino acids. Here the CDR3 reads CASSRGGSSYNEQFF. The CDR3 DNA sequence: TGCGCCAGCAGTCGGGGGGGAAGCTCCTACAATGAGCAGTTCTTC.

This chain links TRBV5-1 with TRBJ1-6; D may be TRBD1 (5 bases). Germline CDR1 and CDR2: SGHRS and YFSETQ. The CDR3 spans 15 residues. Trimming removed 0 bases at V and 6 bases at J, with 10 bases between. CDR3 protein: CASSLDQRGNSPLHF. The CDR3 nucleotides are TGCGCCAGCAGCTTGGACCAAAGGGGTAATTCACCCCTCCACTTT.

The genes are TRBV6-2 or TRBV6-3 and TRBJ2-1; 7 positions agree with TRBD2. CDR3 size: 17 residues. Looked up from germline, CDR1 is MNHEY and CDR2 is SVGEGT. With 4 bases clipped from V and 6 bases from J, the junction kept 15 bases outside the gene matches. The CDR3: CASSSLGGRVYLNEQFF. CDR3 nucleotide sequence: TGTGCCAGCAGTTCGCTCGGGGGGAGGGTCTACCTCAATGAGCAGTTCTTC.

V gene TRBV2 combines with J gene TRBJ2-2; 8 nucleotides agree with TRBD2. Unmatched junction bases numbered 7, after V lost 4 bases and J lost 3 bases. The V gene's germline CDR1 is SNHLY and CDR2 FYNNEI. This CDR3 spans 16 amino acids. The CDR3, as DNA: TGTGCCAGCAGTGTTGGACTAGCTCTGTACACCGGGGAGCTGTTTTTT. It codes for CASSVGLALYTGELFF.

This clonotype has a handful of counts. CDR3 sequence reads: CASSPQGLAGYTF. The CDR3 nucleotides are TGTGCCAGCAGCCCACAGGGGCTGGCTGGCTACACCTTC. The chain combines TRBV6-1 with TRBJ1-2; 7 bases fit TRBD1. The CDR3 covers 13 residues. V lost 6 bases and J lost 7; bases outside the gene matches: 8. The germline gives CDR1 MNHNS, CDR2 SASEGT.

This rearrangement joins TRBV12-3 or TRBV12-4 to TRBJ1-2, with D unclear. Trimming shortened V by 5 bases and J by 4 bases, and 14 bases separated the two germline ends. The CDR3 length is 14 residues. Here the CDR3 DNA reads TGTGCCAGCAGTCCAGAGGAGGTTGGCTATGGCTACACCTTC. Translation gives CASSPEEVGYGYTF.

V gene TRBV27 combines with J gene TRBJ2-2; a weak D match, TRBD1 (6 bases). The V gene lost 5 bases and the J gene lost 5 bases, with 15 bases spanning the gap. The germline V gene has CDR1 MNHEY and CDR2 SMNVEV (reference sequence). This CDR3 region has 15 residues. Here the CDR3 reads CASSRTPRGTGELFF. Here the CDR3 DNA reads TGTGCCAGCAGTAGGACACCGAGGGGGACCGGGGAGCTGTTTTTT.

This chain links TRBV4-2 with TRBJ2-3; D is possibly TRBD2 (6 bases). This CDR3 spans 14 amino acids. The germline V gene has CDR1 LGHNA and CDR2 YNFKEQ. Trimming left V 7 bases short and J 4 bases short, with 15 bases between. The CDR3 DNA sequence: TGTGCCAGCAATCCGACGGGAGCACCAGATACGCAGTATTTT. Amino acid sequence: CASNPTGAPDTQYF.

This clonotype showed up many times. This chain links TRBV6-2 or TRBV6-3 with TRBJ1-5; perhaps TRBD1 as D (5 bases). The V and J ends lost 2 bases and 3 bases respectively, with 11 bases between them. Germline CDR1 MNHEY, CDR2 SVGEGT. CDR3 length: 15 amino acids. The CDR3 reads CASSYPRELNQPQHF. CDR3 sequence (DNA): TGTGCCAGCAGTTACCCCAGGGAACTCAATCAGCCCCAGCATTTT.

This clonotype was seen only a few times. In DNA, the CDR3 is TGCGCCAGCAGCTTGGAGTCCGGCGGCTCCTACAATGAGCAGTTCTTC. Its protein is CASSLESGGSYNEQFF. V usage is TRBV5-1 and J usage is TRBJ2-1; no definite D call. The CDR3 spans 16 residues. Per germline, CDR1 SGHRS and CDR2 YFSETQ. Trimming took 0 bases from V and 0 from J, leaving 10 bases between them.

This rearrangement joins TRBV4-3 to TRBJ2-5; D may be TRBD2 (5 bases). V was cut by 0 bases and J by 3 bases, with 8 bases left in between. The germline gives CDR1 LGHNA, CDR2 YSLEER. The CDR3 has 14 amino acids. The CDR3 coding sequence is TGCGCCAGCAGCCAAGAATGGCGGGAAGAGACCCAGTACTTC. Its translation: CASSQEWREETQYF.

This chain joins TRBV7-9 and TRBJ2-2, with no clear D. Germline CDR1 SEHNR, CDR2 FQNEAQ (reference sequence). V lost 5 bases to trimming and J lost 6 bases, with 16 bases between them. The CDR3 is 15 amino acids. The CDR3 spells CASSPPLGVSGELFF. CDR3 bases: TGTGCCAGCAGCCCACCCCTCGGTGTATCCGGGGAGCTGTTTTTT.

The V call is TRBV5-6, the J call TRBJ2-5; 7 nucleotides align to TRBD2. Trimming at V came to 5 bases and at J to 4 bases, leaving 11 bases not matched to a gene. CDR3 size: 15 residues. In germline, CDR1 is SGHDT, CDR2 YYEEEE. The CDR3 nucleotides are TGTGCCAGCAGATTGAGGACGGGAGGAAGAGAGACCCAGTACTTC. Translation: CASRLRTGGRETQYF. Looking up the rest from reference TRBV5-6 and TRBJ2-5 gives the full variable domain: DAGVTQSPTHLIKTRGQQVTLRCSPKSGHDTVSWYQQALGQGPQFIFQYYEEEERQRGNFPDRFSGHQFPNYSSELNVNALLLGDSALYLCASRLRTGGRETQYFGPGTRLLVL.

The genes are TRBV28 and TRBJ1-5; D is unresolved. The V gene lost 2 bases and the J gene lost 0 bases, with 8 bases spanning the gap. CDR3 size: 15 residues. Germline CDR1 MDHEN, CDR2 SYDVKM. The CDR3 DNA follows: TGTGCCAGCAGTTTAACTCGGGGTAGCAATCAGCCCCAGCATTTT. Amino acid sequence: CASSLTRGSNQPQHF.

This CDR3 is CASNPPPGQGGPGELFF. The CDR3 DNA reads as TGTGCCAGCAACCCCCCCCCGGGACAGGGGGGACCCGGGGAGCTGTTTTTT. This chain uses TRBV6-1 with TRBJ2-2; 11 bases are shared with TRBD1. With 7 bases clipped from V and 6 bases from J, the junction kept 13 bases outside the gene matches. The V gene's germline CDR1 is MNHNS and CDR2 SASEGT. This CDR3 is built from 17 residues.

The chain is built from TRBV10-3 and TRBJ2-7; D is uncertain. The CDR3 extends over 11 amino acids. Deletions cut 5 bases from V and 3 bases from J, with 5 bases between. The germline CDR1 and CDR2 sequences are ENHRY and SYGVKD. The CDR3 nucleotides are TGTGCCATCAGTATCAACTACGAGCAGTACTTC. This sequence encodes CAISINYEQYF.

This clonotype was observed at least ten times. This chain uses TRBV5-1 with TRBJ2-3; no clear D gene. The germline V gene encodes CDR1 SGHRS and CDR2 YFSETQ. Between the trimmed V and J ends, which lost 4 bases and 4 bases, there was a span of 16 bases. CDR3 length equals 15 residues. DNA for the CDR3: TGCGCCAGCAGCGCCGGACGGCATCGGTCAGATACGCAGTATTTT. This sequence encodes CASSAGRHRSDTQYF.

This clonotype was found a few times. The rearrangement uses TRBV5-1 and TRBJ2-5, with 7 bases that match TRBD2. The germline CDR1 and CDR2 sequences are SGHRS and YFSETQ. Germline trimming cut 2 bases from V and 1 base from J; bases unmatched to any gene: 5. The CDR3 runs to 15 residues. As DNA, the CDR3 is TGCGCCAGCAGCTTAACTAGCGACCGCCAAGAGACCCAGTACTTC. Translated: CASSLTSDRQETQYF. The entire variable domain, with the rest obtained from reference TRBV5-1 and TRBJ2-5, is as follows: KAGVTQTPRYLIKTRGQQVTLSCSPISGHRSVSWYQQTPGQGLQFLFEYFSETQRNKGNFPGRFSGRQFSNSRSEMNVSTLELGDSALYLCASSLTSDRQETQYFGPGTRLLVL.

The genes are TRBV12-3 or TRBV12-4 and TRBJ1-4; D not certain. CDR3 length: 14 residues. V was clipped by 5 bases and J by 7 bases, with 14 bases between them. This CDR3 reads CASSPGRAREKLFF. For the CDR3, the DNA is TGTGCCAGCAGTCCCGGGAGGGCGCGTGAAAAACTGTTTTTT.

In its sample, this clonotype was seen a few times. V usage is TRBV20-1 and J usage is TRBJ2-1; 9 nucleotides agree with TRBD2. After removal of 3 bases from V and 9 bases from J, the junction contained 9 bases not matched to a gene. This CDR3 contains 14 residues. Per the germline V gene, CDR1 is DFQATT and CDR2 is SNEGSKA (reference sequence). CDR3 sequence reads: CSASGAGGPREQFF. The DNA for the CDR3 is TGCAGTGCTAGTGGCGCGGGAGGGCCCCGTGAGCAGTTCTTC.

This clonotype was observed a handful of times. J is TRBJ2-7 and V is TRBV4-2; 9 bases are a match to TRBD1. Germline CDR1 LGHNA, CDR2 YNFKEQ. V lost 0 bases to trimming and J lost 7 bases; unmatched junction nucleotides: 7. The CDR3 totals 15 residues. CDR3 DNA sequence: TGTGCCAGCAGCCAAGATCGACGACAGGGGGAAGAGCAGTACTTC. This translates into CASSQDRRQGEEQYF.

This clonotype was found a few times. This chain connects TRBV5-6 to TRBJ1-6; 7 nucleotides line up with TRBD1. Germline V gene lookup returns CDR1 SGHDT and CDR2 YYEEEE. This CDR3 is built from 13 residues. J gave up 10 bases and V 4 bases, and 5 bases lay outside the gene matches. This CDR3 reads CASSVTGNSPLHF. The CDR3 DNA is TGTGCCAGCAGCGTGACAGGGAACTCACCCCTCCACTTT.